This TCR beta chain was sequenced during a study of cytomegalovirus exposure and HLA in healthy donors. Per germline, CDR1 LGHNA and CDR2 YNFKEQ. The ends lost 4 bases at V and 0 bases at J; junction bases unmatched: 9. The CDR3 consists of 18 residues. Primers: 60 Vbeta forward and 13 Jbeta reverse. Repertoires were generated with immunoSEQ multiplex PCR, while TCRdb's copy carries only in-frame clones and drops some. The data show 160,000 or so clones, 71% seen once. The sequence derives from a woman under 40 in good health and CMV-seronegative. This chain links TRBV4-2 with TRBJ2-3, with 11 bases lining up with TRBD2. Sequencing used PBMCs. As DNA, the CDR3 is TGTGCCAGCAGCCCACTAGCGGGGGATGGCCGTAGCACAGATACGCAGTATTTT. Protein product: CASSPLAGDGRSTDTQYF.